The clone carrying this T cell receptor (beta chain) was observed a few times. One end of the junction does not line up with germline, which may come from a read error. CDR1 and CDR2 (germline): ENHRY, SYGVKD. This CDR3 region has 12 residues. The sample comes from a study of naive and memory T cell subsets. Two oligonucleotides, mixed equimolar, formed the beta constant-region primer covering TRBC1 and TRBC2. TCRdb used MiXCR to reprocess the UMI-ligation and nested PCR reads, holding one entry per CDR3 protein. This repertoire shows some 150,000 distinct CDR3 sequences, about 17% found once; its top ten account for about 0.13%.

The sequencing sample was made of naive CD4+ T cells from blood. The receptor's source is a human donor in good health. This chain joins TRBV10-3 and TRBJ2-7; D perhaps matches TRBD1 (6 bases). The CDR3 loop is CAISESIGQTEF. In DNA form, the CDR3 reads TGTGCCATCAGTGAGTCCATAGGACAGACAGAATTC.